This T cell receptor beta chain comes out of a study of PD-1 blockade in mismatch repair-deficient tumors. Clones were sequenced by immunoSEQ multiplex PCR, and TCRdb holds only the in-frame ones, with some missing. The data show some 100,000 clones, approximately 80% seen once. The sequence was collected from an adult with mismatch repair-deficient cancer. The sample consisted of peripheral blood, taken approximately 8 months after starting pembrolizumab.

CDR3 nucleotide sequence: TGTGCCAGCACCTCCGGGACAGGGCATGAAAAACTGTTTTTT. Its translation: CASTSGTGHEKLFF. This chain links TRBV7-2 with TRBJ1-4; 9 nucleotides match TRBD1. The V segment lost 7 bases and the J segment 6 bases; nucleotides outside the gene matches: 6. Germline V gene lookup returns CDR1 SGHTA and CDR2 FQGNSA. CDR3 length: 14 residues.